This T cell receptor (beta chain) was identified during a study of shared clonotypes between healthy human individuals. Findings and limits, study-wide: As a rule, naive subsets had a larger estimated richness than memory subsets.

The study drew all its donors from Caucasian adults living in Nashville, Tennessee. Here immunoSEQ multiplex PCR was the method, and the copy in TCRdb shows in-frame clones only, minus some. The sample records about 980,000 clones, about three quarters being singletons. Germline V gene lookup returns CDR1 MNHEY and CDR2 SMNVEV (reference sequence). V gave up 6 bases and J gave up 1 base, with 16 bases separating them. CDR3 length: 17 amino acids. On this clone itself: Its antigen is unidentified.

Source material: memory CD4+ T cells sorted from blood. As to subset: CD45RA-negative fraction. The V call is TRBV27, the J call TRBJ1-6; a weak D match, TRBD1 (5 bases). The sequence was obtained from a man between 18 and 29 years old in good health. CDR3 sequence reads: CASRYSSGISYNSPLHF. CDR3 in DNA: TGTGCCAGCAGGTATAGCTCAGGGATTTCCTATAATTCACCCCTCCACTTT.